This TCR beta chain was captured by sequencing in a study of blood T cell repertoires in COVID-19. Clones were read by immunoSEQ multiplex PCR, and TCRdb kept only the in-frame ones, dropping some. The sample yields 390,000 or so clones, around 83% seen once. Germline CDR1 is DFQATT and CDR2 is SNEGSKA (reference sequence). This CDR3 spans 11 amino acids. Deletions cut 5 bases from V and 7 bases from J, with 11 bases between. The sequenced sample was PBMCs or T cells enriched from blood (not recorded which). The chain combines TRBV20-1 with TRBJ1-1; D remains unclear. This TCR was recovered from a woman between 50 and 59 years old who had recovered from COVID-19. This CDR3 reads CSAANSLEAFF. The CDR3 nucleotides read TGCAGTGCTGCTAACAGCCTTGAAGCTTTCTTT.